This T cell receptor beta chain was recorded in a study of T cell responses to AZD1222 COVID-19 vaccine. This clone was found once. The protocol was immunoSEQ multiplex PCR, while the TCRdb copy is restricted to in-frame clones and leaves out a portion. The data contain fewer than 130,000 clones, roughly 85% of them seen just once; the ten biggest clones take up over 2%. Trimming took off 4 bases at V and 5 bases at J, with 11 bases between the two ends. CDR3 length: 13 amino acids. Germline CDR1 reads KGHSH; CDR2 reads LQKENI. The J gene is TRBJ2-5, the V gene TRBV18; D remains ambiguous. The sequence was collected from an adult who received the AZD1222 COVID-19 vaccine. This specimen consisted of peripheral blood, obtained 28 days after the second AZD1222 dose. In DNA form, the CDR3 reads TGTGCCAGCTCACAAGATCTCCGGGAGACCCAGTACTTC. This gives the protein CASSQDLRETQYF.